Listed here is a single T cell receptor beta chain. Its target is unknown. This CDR3 spans 15 amino acids. V was clipped by 4 bases and J by 5 bases; unmatched bases: 8. CDR1 and CDR2 from the germline V gene are KGHDR and SFDVKD. TCRbeta library construction was performed incorporating unique molecular identifiers. From the PCR reads, TCRdb called clonotypes with MiXCR, one entry per CDR3 protein. The sample gives 700,000 to 850,000 distinct CDR3 sequences, 15% to 20% of which show up once; approximately 5% is in the top ten. The data are from a study of T-cell reconstitution after alpha-beta-depleted transplantation in children. Findings and caveats of the study: It was newly produced T cells that mostly accounted for T-cell counts and diversity one year after transplant. From surviving recipient T cells and thymic progenitors came the high day-60 TCRbeta diversity observed in some patients. Several hundred expanded graft clones reportedly supplied alpha-beta T cells about two months after transplant.

Sequenced material: PBMCs, mostly from graft donor cells, taken 360 days after TCRalphabeta/CD19-depleted stem cell transplant. The rearrangement links TRBV24-1 to TRBJ2-7; 9 nucleotides line up with TRBD2. This receptor was obtained from a male patient aged 10 to 17 who had a stem cell transplant for acute lymphoblastic leukemia, so the T cells may come from the graft donor. The CDR3 loop is CATSDGAGGRDEQYF. The CDR3 region has the DNA TGTGCCACCAGTGACGGTGCGGGAGGGCGGGACGAGCAGTACTTC.